This T cell receptor (beta chain) was observed in a study of blood T cell repertoires in COVID-19. About the study: From the United States, Italy and Spain came samples of acute and convalescent COVID-19.

This clone was seen more than once but under ten times. As handled by the study authors: Estimation of nucleated cell counts relied on the amplification of reference gene primers. Repertoires were generated with immunoSEQ multiplex PCR, while TCRdb's copy carries only in-frame clones and drops some. For V, J and clone size, that table is used; D and trimming come from the DNA. Of 200,000 to 300,000 clones listed, around 84% are singletons. This CDR3 has 16 residues. The germline V gene has CDR1 SGDLS and CDR2 YYNGEE. The V segment lost 4 bases and the J segment 0 bases; nucleotides outside the gene matches: 7.

The V call is TRBV9, the J call TRBJ1-3, with 7 bases aligning to TRBD1. Sequencing was done on a sample of peripheral blood. The sequence was collected from a man aged 60-69 years with acute or convalescent COVID-19. The CDR3 spells CASSFSGTDSGNTIYF. DNA for the CDR3: TGTGCCAGCAGCTTCTCCGGGACAGACTCTGGAAACACCATATATTTT.